This entry lists 25 T cell receptor beta chains sequenced from one sample in a study of persistence of HIV-infected CD4 T cells. The libraries were made with immunoSEQ version 4 in survey mode. Libraries were prepared by immunoSEQ multiplex PCR; TCRdb keeps only in-frame clonotypes and omits some of them. This table has about 64,000 clones, over 60% appearing once. No antigen is known for these receptors. The stimulus was an HIV-1 Gag 15-mer peptide pool, about 1 ug/peptide/mL. Memory cells lacking CD40L and CD69 with high CD45RO were sorted. Sequences were derived from CD4+ T cells sorted from PBMCs after approximately 18-hour stimulation, sampled from a patient who received antiretroviral therapy. These TCRs come from an adult man with HIV who was CMV-seropositive.

This clone has just one count. The rearrangement uses TRBV5-1 and TRBJ1-6, with D unclear. The CDR3 has 12 residues. Germline CDR1 and CDR2: SGHRS and YFSETQ. V lost 5 bases to trimming and J lost 9 bases, with 9 bases between them. The CDR3 nucleotides are TGCGCCAGCAGAGGAGTCGGTTCACCCCTCCACTTT. Translated: CASRGVGSPLHF.

The V and J genes are TRBV7-3 and TRBJ1-5, with D perhaps TRBD1 (5 bases). The CDR3 is 13 amino acids. The V end lost 5 bases, the J end lost 3 bases, and 8 bases lay between the germline ends. Germline CDR1 SGHTA, CDR2 FQGTGA. The CDR3 nucleotides read TGTGCCAGCAGCCTGGGGGTCAATCAGCCCCAGCATTTT. It is translated as CASSLGVNQPQHF.

V is TRBV4-1 and J is TRBJ2-6, with 14 bases fitting TRBD2. Germline V gives CDR1 MGHRA, CDR2 YSYEKL. The trim removed 4 bases at V and 3 bases at J, leaving 5 bases unmatched. The CDR3 totals 18 residues. The CDR3 DNA is TGCGCCAGCAGCCTAGGACTAGCGGGGGGTGGTGGGGCCAACGTCCTGACTTTC. It codes for CASSLGLAGGGGANVLTF.

V and J are TRBV15 and TRBJ1-5, with TRBD1 matching over 8 bases. After removal of 0 bases from V and 2 bases from J, the junction contained 6 bases not matched to a gene. There are 17 residues in the CDR3. Germline V gene data show CDR1 as LNHNV and CDR2 as YYDKDF (reference sequence). The CDR3 sequence: CATSRDGAGGRNQPQHF. The CDR3 DNA reads TGTGCCACCAGCAGAGATGGGGCAGGGGGCCGCAATCAGCCCCAGCATTTT.

This rearrangement joins TRBV6-1 to TRBJ1-1, with TRBD1 as a possible D gene (6 bases). The V end lost 2 bases, the J end lost 6 bases, and 10 bases lay between the germline ends. Germline assignment: CDR1 MNHNS and CDR2 SASEGT. The CDR3 loop spans 13 amino acids. The CDR3 sequence is CASSETGKAEAFF. For the CDR3, the DNA is TGTGCCAGCAGTGAAACAGGGAAAGCTGAAGCTTTCTTT.

V is TRBV10-3 and J is TRBJ1-5, with D unresolved. The germline gives CDR1 ENHRY, CDR2 SYGVKD. V was trimmed by 4 bases and J by 4 bases, leaving 8 bases between them. This CDR3 has 13 residues. The CDR3 protein is CAISGNMNQPQHF. The DNA of the CDR3 is TGTGCCATCAGTGGGAACATGAATCAGCCCCAGCATTTT.

CDR3 sequence (DNA): TGTGCCAGCACTTTCCCGGGACAGGGGGCAACCGGGGAGCTGTTTTTT. This sequence encodes CASTFPGQGATGELFF. The gene calls are TRBV2 and TRBJ2-2; TRBD1 matches 12 bases. Germline V lookup: CDR1 SNHLY, CDR2 FYNNEI. The V and J ends lost 7 bases and 5 bases, in that order; junction bases with no gene match: 8. CDR3 length: 16 amino acids.

The J gene is TRBJ1-5, the V gene TRBV6-5, with 7 bases fitting TRBD1. After removal of 5 bases from V and 7 bases from J, the junction contained 8 bases not matched to a gene. The CDR3 runs 14 residues. CDR1 and CDR2 (germline): MNHEY, SVGAGI. The CDR3 nucleotides are TGTGCCAGCAGTCAGACAGGGAAGGGACAGCCCCAGCATTTT. Protein product: CASSQTGKGQPQHF.

This chain joins TRBV7-3 and TRBJ1-1; D gene ambiguous. The germline V gene encodes CDR1 SGHTA and CDR2 FQGTGA. This CDR3 contains 15 residues. V was cut by 0 bases and J by 0 bases, with 8 bases left in between. The CDR3 DNA reads TGTGCCAGCAGCTTAACGAGGCACCTGAACACTGAAGCTTTCTTT. Protein product: CASSLTRHLNTEAFF.

This chain links TRBV7-2 with TRBJ1-1, with 11 bases matching TRBD1. Germline values: CDR1 SGHTA, CDR2 FQGNSA. CDR3 size: 15 residues. With V trimmed by 5 bases and J by 5 bases, 7 bases remained unmatched. The CDR3 DNA follows: TGTGCCAGCAGCACCCGGGACAGGGGGTGGACTGAAGCTTTCTTT. This translates into CASSTRDRGWTEAFF.

This clone was observed a handful of times. The J gene is TRBJ2-2, the V gene TRBV6-5; 7 nucleotides match TRBD1. The CDR3 is 14 amino acids. CDR1 is MNHEY, CDR2 SVGAGI, per germline. V gave up 9 bases and J gave up 2 bases; unmatched junction bases: 6. CDR3 sequence reads: CASLGTANTGELFF. The CDR3 nucleotides read TGTGCCAGTCTCGGGACAGCTAACACCGGGGAGCTGTTTTTT.

This rearrangement joins TRBV19 to TRBJ1-2; 7 bases fit TRBD1. The CDR3 runs to 13 residues. J lost 8 bases, V lost 5 bases, and 8 bases had no gene match. In germline, CDR1 is LNHDA, CDR2 SQIVND (reference sequence). The CDR3 here is CASSPRDRGGYTF. In DNA form, the CDR3 reads TGTGCCAGTAGTCCCAGGGACAGAGGGGGCTACACCTTC.

The count of this clone is one. The V gene is TRBV2, the J gene TRBJ1-1, with a tentative D call TRBD1 (6 bases). The length of the CDR3 is 11 residues. Germline V gene data show CDR1 as SNHLY and CDR2 as FYNNEI. Trimming took 6 bases from V and 8 from J, leaving 10 bases between them. CDR3 DNA sequence: TGTGCCAGCAGCTACAGGGCCGAAGCTTTCTTT. Amino acids: CASSYRAEAFF.

This sequence joins TRBV6-1 and TRBJ1-2; D gene unclear. V was clipped by 3 bases and J by 4 bases, with 15 bases between them. This CDR3 spans 15 amino acids. Germline V gene data show CDR1 as MNHNS and CDR2 as SASEGT. CDR3: CASSESIIVGYGYTF. In nucleotides, the CDR3 is TGTGCCAGCAGTGAGTCAATAATCGTTGGCTATGGCTACACCTTC.

The chain is built from TRBV12-3 or TRBV12-4 and TRBJ1-2; 10 bases match TRBD1. V trimming: 6 bases; J trimming: 7 bases; junction bases outside the gene matches: 2. The CDR3 extends over 12 amino acids. The CDR3 loop reads CASRTGGGGYTF. The CDR3 nucleotides are TGTGCCAGCAGGACAGGGGGCGGTGGCTACACCTTC.

The chain combines TRBV27 with TRBJ1-1; D is undetermined. Germline V gene sequence: CDR1 MNHEY, CDR2 SMNVEV (reference sequence). The length of the CDR3 is 13 residues. Trimming took 2 bases from V and 4 from J, leaving 8 bases between them. The CDR3 loop reads CASSLRPSTEAFF. The CDR3 DNA reads TGTGCCAGCAGTTTACGTCCGAGCACTGAAGCTTTCTTT.

This rearrangement joins TRBV9 to TRBJ1-1; TRBD1 is a possible D gene (5 bases). Germline V CDR1 and CDR2: SGDLS, YYNGEE. The V gene lost 2 bases and the J gene lost 0 bases, with 11 bases spanning the gap. The CDR3 runs to 15 residues. The CDR3 nucleotides read TGTGCCAGCAGCGTGTCGAACAGGATGAACACTGAAGCTTTCTTT. This sequence encodes CASSVSNRMNTEAFF.

This rearrangement joins TRBV18 to TRBJ1-1; weak D call: TRBD1 (5 bases). The V gene lost 6 bases and the J gene lost 0 bases, with 17 bases spanning the gap. Germline values: CDR1 KGHSH, CDR2 LQKENI. The CDR3 spans 16 residues. The CDR3 sequence: CASSPTGGGVNTEAFF. In DNA, the CDR3 is TGTGCCAGCTCTCCCACCGGGGGTGGGGTGAACACTGAAGCTTTCTTT.

This chain links TRBV5-8 with TRBJ1-5, with 7 nucleotides matching TRBD1. CDR1 is SGHTS and CDR2 is YDEGEE in the germline V gene. This CDR3 is 14 amino acids long. The junction had 6 bases not matched to a gene; V was cut back by 3 bases and J by 6 bases. CDR3 nucleotide sequence: TGTGCCAGCAGCTATTACAGGGGAAGTCAGCCCCAGCATTTT. Translation: CASSYYRGSQPQHF.

This rearrangement joins TRBV5-6 to TRBJ1-1; 11 nucleotides line up with TRBD1. Germline CDR1 and CDR2: SGHDT and YYEEEE. Trimming cost V 3 bases and J 5 bases; bases outside gene matches: 6. There are 15 residues in the CDR3. In nucleotides, the CDR3 is TGTGCCAGCAGCTACTGGACAGGGGGCAAAACTGAAGCTTTCTTT. It specifies CASSYWTGGKTEAFF.

V usage is TRBV24-1 and J usage is TRBJ2-2; TRBD1 matches 9 bases. After removal of 1 base from V and 7 bases from J, the junction contained 6 bases not matched to a gene. The V gene's germline CDR1 is KGHDR and CDR2 SFDVKD. The CDR3 totals 16 residues. The CDR3 protein is CATSDLGTGSNGELFF. The CDR3 nucleotides are TGTGCCACCAGTGATTTAGGGACAGGGTCCAACGGGGAGCTGTTTTTT.

The gene calls are TRBV3-1 (or the pseudogene TRBV3-2) and TRBJ1-2, with TRBD1 as a possible D gene (6 bases). Germline CDR1 LGHDT, CDR2 YNNKEL (reference sequence). V was clipped by 4 bases and J by 1 base, with 13 bases between them. The CDR3 covers 15 residues. The CDR3 reads CASSPMGAVNYGYTF. DNA for the CDR3: TGTGCCAGCAGCCCGATGGGGGCGGTTAACTATGGCTACACCTTC.

The V and J genes are TRBV2 and TRBJ1-5, with 7 bases identical to TRBD1. CDR1 and CDR2 (germline): SNHLY, FYNNEI. V was clipped by 5 bases and J by 3 bases; unmatched bases: 4. CDR3 size: 14 residues. The CDR3 sequence is CASSSGGLNQPQHF. The CDR3 DNA reads TGTGCCAGCAGTTCAGGGGGACTCAATCAGCCCCAGCATTTT.

The chain is built from TRBV15 and TRBJ1-3; no clear D. The V gene lost 3 bases and the J gene lost 4 bases, with 7 bases spanning the gap. Germline-derived CDR1 and CDR2 are LNHNV and YYDKDF (reference sequence). The CDR3 has 13 amino acids. For the CDR3, the DNA is TGTGCCACCAGCAGGGATCTAGGAAACACCATATATTTT. Translating gives CATSRDLGNTIYF. The full variable domain, rest sourced from reference TRBV15 and TRBJ1-3, is DAMVIQNPRYQVTQFGKPVTLSCSQTLNHNVMYWYQQKSSQAPKLLFHYYDKDFNNEADTPDNFQSRRPNTSFCFLDIRSPGLGDTAMYLCATSRDLGNTIYFGEGSWLTVV.

A single count supports this clone. V is TRBV28 and J is TRBJ2-1; D gene unclear. Trimming cost V 3 bases and J 5 bases, with 8 bases left between them. This CDR3 is built from 13 residues. Germline assignment: CDR1 MDHEN and CDR2 SYDVKM. CDR3 in amino acids: CASSFPGHNEQFF. As DNA, the CDR3 is TGTGCCAGCAGTTTCCCGGGTCACAATGAGCAGTTCTTC.